Shown below are 32 T cell receptor beta chains from a single sample sequenced in a study of blood T cell repertoires in COVID-19. Libraries were prepared by immunoSEQ multiplex PCR; TCRdb keeps only in-frame clonotypes and omits some of them. The repertoire includes some 31,000 clones, roughly 92% of them detected once, and 4% to 6.5% sits in the top ten. The material sequenced was peripheral blood. These receptors were obtained from a human donor in a cohort sampled during active COVID-19.

This clone was seen a few times. V usage is TRBV2 and J usage is TRBJ1-5; TRBD1 is a possible D gene (6 bases). The CDR3 has 14 amino acids. Trimming cost V 9 bases and J 4 bases, with 16 bases left between them. Germline CDR1 and CDR2: SNHLY and FYNNEI. CDR3 sequence: CASRYGGLNQPQHF. Written as DNA, the CDR3 is TGTGCCAGTAGATACGGGGGGCTTAATCAGCCCCAGCATTTT.

The chain carries TRBV9 and TRBJ2-7; 8 bases match TRBD1. Germline-derived CDR1 and CDR2 are SGDLS and YYNGEE. The CDR3 extends over 16 amino acids. The junction had 9 bases not matched to a gene; V was cut back by 0 bases and J by 4 bases. The CDR3 protein is CASSVGLTGVLYEQYF. The CDR3 DNA is TGTGCCAGCAGCGTAGGATTGACAGGGGTGCTTTACGAGCAGTACTTC.

This sequence joins TRBV5-1 and TRBJ2-3, with a possible D match to TRBD1 (6 bases). CDR1 SGHRS and CDR2 YFSETQ come from the germline V gene. This CDR3 has 15 amino acids. Trimming pared 2 bases from V and 0 bases from J, leaving 10 bases between. The CDR3 loop is CASSLGRGSTDTQYF. The DNA for the CDR3 is TGCGCCAGCAGCTTAGGCAGGGGAAGCACAGATACGCAGTATTTT.

V gene TRBV5-1 combines with J gene TRBJ2-2; maybe TRBD1 (6 bases). The germline gives CDR1 SGHRS, CDR2 YFSETQ. The ends were cut back, 2 bases at V and 2 bases at J, with 13 bases in the middle. The CDR3 runs 16 residues. The chain's CDR3 is CASSLTGYANTGELFF. The CDR3 DNA follows: TGCGCCAGCAGCTTAACAGGGTATGCAAACACCGGGGAGCTGTTTTTT.

The chain is built from TRBV10-3 and TRBJ2-1; 8 nucleotides match TRBD1. The V segment lost 4 bases and the J segment 5 bases; nucleotides outside the gene matches: 4. Germline V gene lookup returns CDR1 ENHRY and CDR2 SYGVKD. The CDR3 has 14 amino acids. The chain's CDR3 is CAISADRDNNEQFF. The CDR3 coding sequence is TGTGCCATCAGTGCGGACAGGGATAACAATGAGCAGTTCTTC.

The chain recombines TRBV9 with TRBJ2-5; the match to TRBD2 covers 10 bases. In germline, CDR1 is SGDLS, CDR2 YYNGEE. Trimming took 4 bases from V and 5 from J; bases not matched to a gene: 11. The CDR3 is 16 residues long. CDR3 sequence: CASSPQLVAGGETQYF. The CDR3 DNA follows: TGTGCCAGCAGCCCCCAGTTGGTAGCGGGAGGTGAGACCCAGTACTTC.

The chain combines TRBV11-2 with TRBJ1-1; D is unclear. CDR3 length equals 13 residues. The V gene's germline CDR1 is SGHAT and CDR2 FQNNGV. Trimming removed 1 base from V and 5 bases from J, with 8 bases in between. For the CDR3, the DNA is TGTGCCAGCAGCTTAGGCCGAGGGACTGAAGCTTTCTTT. Amino acid sequence: CASSLGRGTEAFF. Based on the CDR3 plus reference TRBV11-2 and TRBJ1-1, the full variable domain is EAGVAQSPRYKIIEKRQSVAFWCNPISGHATLYWYQQILGQGPKLLIQFQNNGVVDDSQLPKDRFSAERLKGVDSTLKIQPAKLEDSAVYLCASSLGRGTEAFFGQGTRLTVV.

V usage is TRBV12-3 or TRBV12-4 and J usage is TRBJ1-2, with D possibly being TRBD1 (5 bases). Trimming pared 3 bases from V and 4 bases from J, leaving 9 bases between. This CDR3 comprises 13 residues. For the CDR3, the DNA is TGTGCCAGCAGTTTGTCGACAGTCTATGGCTACACCTTC. Protein: CASSLSTVYGYTF.

The CDR3 DNA reads as TGCGCCAGCAGTGAGTCAGGAGGGGGCAACACTGAAGCTTTCTTT. Translation: CASSESGGGNTEAFF. The rearrangement uses TRBV10-1 and TRBJ1-1, with 7 bases fitting TRBD1. V was clipped by 0 bases and J by 2 bases; unmatched bases: 3. Per germline, CDR1 WNHNN and CDR2 SYGVQD (reference sequence). The CDR3 runs to 15 residues.

The gene calls are TRBV5-1 and TRBJ2-7; D is undetermined. The V and J ends lost 0 bases and 0 bases respectively, with 4 bases between them. Germline CDR1 SGHRS, CDR2 YFSETQ. CDR3 length equals 13 residues. CDR3 protein: CASSLAGSYEQYF. In DNA, the CDR3 is TGCGCCAGCAGCTTGGCGGGCTCCTACGAGCAGTACTTC.

The J gene is TRBJ1-2, the V gene TRBV2, with TRBD1 matching over 9 bases. V lost 5 bases, J lost 7 bases, and 5 bases stayed unmatched. This CDR3 has 13 residues. CDR1 is SNHLY and CDR2 is FYNNEI in the germline V gene. CDR3 DNA sequence: TGTGCCAGCAGTTCGACAGGGGGAGGTGGCTACACCTTC. It codes for CASSSTGGGGYTF.

This chain links TRBV7-9 with TRBJ1-2; D gene uncertain. Germline V gene sequence: CDR1 SEHNR, CDR2 FQNEAQ (reference sequence). V dropped 5 bases and J dropped 6 bases, with 16 bases sitting between them. This CDR3 region has 14 residues. The CDR3 region has the DNA TGTGCCAGCAGCCCACGACAAGGTCTCAATGGCTACACCTTC. It codes for CASSPRQGLNGYTF. Full variable domain (rest looked up from reference TRBV7-9 and TRBJ1-2): DTGVSQNPRHKITKRGQNVTFRCDPISEHNRLYWYRQTLGQGPEFLTYFQNEAQLEKSRLLSDRFSAERPKGSFSTLEIQRTEQGDSAMYLCASSPRQGLNGYTFGSGTRLTVV.

This chain joins TRBV5-1 and TRBJ2-1, with D perhaps TRBD2 (5 bases). CDR1 is SGHRS and CDR2 is YFSETQ in the germline V gene. This CDR3 contains 14 residues. Trimming took off 0 bases at V and 8 bases at J, with 12 bases between the two ends. The CDR3 loop is CASSLEGDGDEQFF. CDR3 DNA: TGCGCCAGCAGCTTGGAGGGCGACGGGGATGAGCAGTTCTTC.

Only one count was recorded for this clone. V usage is TRBV2 and J usage is TRBJ2-5; the D is unclear. Per the germline V gene, CDR1 is SNHLY and CDR2 is FYNNEI. Trimming pared 6 bases from V and 0 bases from J, leaving 8 bases between. This CDR3 is 13 amino acids long. CDR3 DNA sequence: TGTGCCAGCAGCGCACGAGACCAAGAGACCCAGTACTTC. Amino acids: CASSARDQETQYF.

This rearrangement joins TRBV27 to TRBJ2-7; maybe TRBD1 (5 bases). Per germline, CDR1 MNHEY and CDR2 SMNVEV (reference sequence). V lost 2 bases and J 7 bases, leaving 12 bases between the germline ends. The length of the CDR3 is 13 residues. The CDR3 region has the DNA TGTGCCAGCAGTTTAAGCAGGGTGGATGAGCAGTACTTC. Translation gives CASSLSRVDEQYF.

The chain combines TRBV6-5 with TRBJ2-3; D perhaps matches TRBD2 (5 bases). V lost 5 bases to trimming and J lost 6 bases, with 12 bases between them. This CDR3 has 13 amino acids. The germline V gene encodes CDR1 MNHEY and CDR2 SVGAGI. The CDR3 DNA reads TGTGCCAGCAGTCTCGGCAGGACTGATACGCAGTATTTT. Translation: CASSLGRTDTQYF.

The chain has TRBV7-9 and TRBJ1-4; TRBD1 matches 9 bases. CDR3 length: 16 amino acids. In germline, CDR1 is SEHNR, CDR2 FQNEAQ (reference sequence). The J segment lost 10 bases and the V segment lost 4 bases, leaving 13 bases of the junction unmatched. For the CDR3, the DNA is TGTGCCAGCAGCTCTACGTCCGGGACAGGGCTGGGAAAACTGTTTTTT. Translating it yields CASSSTSGTGLGKLFF.

The chain is built from TRBV7-9 and TRBJ1-1; D may be TRBD1 (5 bases). The CDR3 spans 11 residues. With 5 bases removed from V and 14 bases from J, the gap between germline ends came to 15 bases. Germline CDR1 reads SEHNR; CDR2 reads FQNEAQ (reference sequence). Here the CDR3 DNA reads TGTGCCAGCAGCGGCCGAGGGGAGGGCTTCTTT. Its translation: CASSGRGEGFF.

The V and J genes are TRBV27 and TRBJ1-1, with 7 positions matching TRBD1. The V segment lost 1 base and the J segment 4 bases; nucleotides outside the gene matches: 12. The CDR3 consists of 17 residues. In germline, CDR1 is MNHEY, CDR2 SMNVEV (reference sequence). The CDR3 region is CASSLWVRQGGITEAFF. The CDR3 DNA reads TGTGCCAGCAGTTTATGGGTGAGACAGGGCGGGATCACTGAAGCTTTCTTT.

V gene TRBV7-2 combines with J gene TRBJ1-1; D call uncertain. CDR1 and CDR2 (germline): SGHTA, FQGNSA. CDR3 length equals 16 residues. Trimming took off 6 bases at V and 2 bases at J, with 19 bases between the two ends. CDR3 DNA sequence: TGTGCCAGCAGTCAGGAAGCGGCTAGACGAAACACTGAAGCTTTCTTT. This translates into CASSQEAARRNTEAFF.

This chain connects TRBV7-9 to TRBJ2-7; TRBD1 matches 8 bases. Germline V CDR1 and CDR2: SEHNR, FQNEAQ (reference sequence). CDR3 length: 16 residues. V shed 5 bases, J shed 3 bases, and the junction held 12 bases outside the gene matches. CDR3: CASSATPGTGVYEQYF. Here the CDR3 DNA reads TGTGCCAGCAGCGCTACCCCCGGGACAGGAGTCTACGAGCAGTACTTC.

This rearrangement joins TRBV7-6 to TRBJ2-2, with D possibly matching TRBD1 (7 bases). Looked up from germline, CDR1 is SGHVS and CDR2 is FNYEAQ. With 1 base removed from V and 6 bases from J, the gap between germline ends came to 21 bases. The CDR3 runs 18 residues. Written as DNA, the CDR3 is TGTGCCAGCAGCTTAGATGTGGGGCAGGGGGAGGTCGCCGGGGAGCTGTTTTTT. Translation gives CASSLDVGQGEVAGELFF.

This chain uses TRBV6-5 with TRBJ1-6; 7 nucleotides align to TRBD1. The CDR3 loop spans 14 amino acids. With 10 bases clipped from V and 7 bases from J, the junction kept 10 bases outside the gene matches. From germline, CDR1 is MNHEY and CDR2 SVGAGI. CDR3 loop: CATRRWDSNSPLHF. In nucleotides, the CDR3 is TGTGCCACTCGTCGATGGGACAGCAATTCACCCCTCCACTTT.

The genes are TRBV5-5 and TRBJ2-2, with D possibly being TRBD2 (6 bases). This CDR3 has 14 residues. CDR1 SGHKS and CDR2 YYEKEE come from the germline V gene (reference sequence). The V end lost 6 bases, the J end lost 7 bases, and 16 bases lay between the germline ends. The CDR3 is CASTPQAGIGELFF. The CDR3 DNA is TGTGCCAGCACCCCCCAGGCGGGAATCGGGGAGCTGTTTTTT. Drawing the rest from reference TRBV5-5 and TRBJ2-2, the complete variable domain is DAGVTQSPTHLIKTRGQQVTLRCSPISGHKSVSWYQQVLGQGPQFIFQYYEKEERGRGNFPDRFSARQFPNYSSELNVNALLLGDSALYLCASTPQAGIGELFFGEGSRLTVL.

The chain combines TRBV7-8 with TRBJ1-3, with TRBD1 matching over 9 bases. With 5 bases clipped from V and 6 bases from J, the junction kept 14 bases outside the gene matches. Germline V lookup: CDR1 SGHVS, CDR2 FQNEAQ. CDR3 length: 17 amino acids. This CDR3 reads CASSLGGTGGTENTIYF. The CDR3 region has the DNA TGTGCCAGCAGCCTAGGAGGTACAGGGGGCACGGAAAACACCATATATTTT.

The CDR3 loop reads CASSDPGGGRREAFF. CDR3 coding DNA: TGTGCCAGCAGTGACCCGGGGGGAGGCCGGAGAGAAGCTTTCTTT. The V and J genes are TRBV28 and TRBJ1-1; the D gene is possibly TRBD1 (5 bases). The germline V and J ends were trimmed by 5 bases and 8 bases, with 21 bases remaining between them. CDR3 length equals 15 residues. CDR1 MDHEN and CDR2 SYDVKM come from the germline V gene.

The V and J genes are TRBV4-1 and TRBJ1-4, with 8 nucleotides matching TRBD1. J gave up 8 bases and V 5 bases, and 10 bases lay outside the gene matches. In germline, CDR1 is MGHRA, CDR2 YSYEKL. The CDR3 length is 15 residues. The CDR3 DNA reads as TGCGCCAGCAGCGCCCCCGGGACAGGACAAGAAAAACTGTTTTTT. Translated: CASSAPGTGQEKLFF.

CDR3: CATRGLAGGPSRHETGELFF. Written as DNA, the CDR3 is TGTGCCACCAGGGGACTAGCGGGGGGTCCTAGTAGGCATGAGACCGGGGAGCTGTTTTTT. This chain joins TRBV15 and TRBJ2-2, with 15 bases that match TRBD2. Germline V gene data show CDR1 as LNHNV and CDR2 as YYDKDF (reference sequence). V lost 6 bases and J lost 5; bases outside the gene matches: 16. The CDR3 loop spans 20 amino acids. The full variable domain, its missing parts supplied by reference TRBV15 and TRBJ2-2, is DAMVIQNPRYQVTQFGKPVTLSCSQTLNHNVMYWYQQKSSQAPKLLFHYYDKDFNNEADTPDNFQSRRPNTSFCFLDIRSPGLGDTAMYLCATRGLAGGPSRHETGELFFGEGSRLTVL.

The rearrangement joins TRBV2 to TRBJ2-1; no definite D call. From germline, CDR1 is SNHLY and CDR2 FYNNEI. This CDR3 contains 18 residues. Trimming left V 8 bases short and J 6 bases short, with 29 bases between. The DNA of the CDR3 is TGTGCCAGCCTTGAAAGTAGAGACACCCTTTTGACGTCCAATGAGCAGTTCTTC. It codes for CASLESRDTLLTSNEQFF.

The chain recombines TRBV10-3 with TRBJ1-1; a weak D match, TRBD1 (6 bases). Trimming took 4 bases from V and 0 from J, leaving 12 bases between them. This CDR3 is built from 15 residues. Germline CDR1 and CDR2: ENHRY and SYGVKD. The CDR3 protein is CAISGTAPLNTEAFF. The CDR3 DNA sequence: TGTGCCATCAGTGGGACAGCTCCCTTGAACACTGAAGCTTTCTTT.

A remark on this clone: Germline is not matched at one junction end, which may reflect a read error. Other DNA sequences of this sample code for an identical CDR3. The chain links TRBV28 to TRBJ1-1; the D is unclear. Germline V gene data show CDR1 as MDHEN and CDR2 as SYDVKM. CDR3 length equals 12 residues. The CDR3 sequence: CASSLISREAFF. DNA of the CDR3: TGCGCCAGCAGTTTAATCAGCAGGGAAGCTTTCTTT.

This chain joins TRBV9 and TRBJ2-1; 13 nucleotides match TRBD2. CDR1 and CDR2 from the germline V gene are SGDLS and YYNGEE. J gave up 7 bases and V 4 bases, and 14 bases lay outside the gene matches. CDR3 length: 18 residues. This CDR3 is CASSTRPPTSGRKNEQFF. DNA for the CDR3: TGTGCCAGCAGCACCAGACCCCCGACTAGCGGGAGGAAGAATGAGCAGTTCTTC.